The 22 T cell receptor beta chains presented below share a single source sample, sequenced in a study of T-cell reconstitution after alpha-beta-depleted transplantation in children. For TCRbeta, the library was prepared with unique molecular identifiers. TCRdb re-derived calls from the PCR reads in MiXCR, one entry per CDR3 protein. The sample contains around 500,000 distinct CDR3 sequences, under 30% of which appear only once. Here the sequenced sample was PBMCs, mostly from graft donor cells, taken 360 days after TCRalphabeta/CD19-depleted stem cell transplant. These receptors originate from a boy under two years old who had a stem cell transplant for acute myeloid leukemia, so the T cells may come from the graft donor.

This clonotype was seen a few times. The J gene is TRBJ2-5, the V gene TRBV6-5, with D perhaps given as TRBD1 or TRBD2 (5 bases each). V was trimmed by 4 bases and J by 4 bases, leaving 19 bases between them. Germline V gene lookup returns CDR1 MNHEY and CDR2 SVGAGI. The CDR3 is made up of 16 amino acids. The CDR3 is CASSWRSGALLETQYF. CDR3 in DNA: TGTGCCAGCAGTTGGAGATCCGGGGCCTTATTAGAGACCCAGTACTTC.

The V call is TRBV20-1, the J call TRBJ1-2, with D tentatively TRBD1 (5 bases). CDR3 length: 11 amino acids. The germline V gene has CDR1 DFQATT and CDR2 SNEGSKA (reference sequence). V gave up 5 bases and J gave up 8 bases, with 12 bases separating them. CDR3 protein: CSAPDTGGYTF. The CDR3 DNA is TGCAGTGCTCCCGACACAGGCGGCTACACCTTC.

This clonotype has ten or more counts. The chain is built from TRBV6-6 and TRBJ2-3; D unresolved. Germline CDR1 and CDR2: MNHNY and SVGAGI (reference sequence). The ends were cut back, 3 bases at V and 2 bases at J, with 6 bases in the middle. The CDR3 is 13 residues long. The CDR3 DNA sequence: TGTGCCAGCAGTTATCAGATCACAGATACGCAGTATTTT. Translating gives CASSYQITDTQYF.

The CDR3 spells CASRGGTTPSYEQYF. The CDR3 region has the DNA TGTGCCAGCAGAGGAGGGACAACCCCATCCTACGAGCAGTACTTC. The chain uses TRBV7-9 and TRBJ2-7, with D perhaps given as TRBD1 or TRBD2 (6 bases each). Trimming pared 6 bases from V and 1 base from J, leaving 16 bases between. CDR1 is SEHNR, CDR2 FQNEAQ, per germline (reference sequence). The CDR3 consists of 15 residues. The entire variable domain, with the rest obtained from reference TRBV7-9 and TRBJ2-7, is as follows: DTGVSQNPRHKITKRGQNVTFRCDPISEHNRLYWYRQTLGQGPEFLTYFQNEAQLEKSRLLSDRFSAERPKGSFSTLEIQRTEQGDSAMYLCASRGGTTPSYEQYFGPGTRLTVT.

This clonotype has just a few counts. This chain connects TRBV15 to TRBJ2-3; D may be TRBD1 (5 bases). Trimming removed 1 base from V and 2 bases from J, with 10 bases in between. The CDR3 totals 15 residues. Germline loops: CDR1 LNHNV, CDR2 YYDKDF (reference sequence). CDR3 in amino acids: CATSRVQGFTDTQYF. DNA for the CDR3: TGTGCCACCAGCAGAGTGCAGGGCTTCACAGATACGCAGTATTTT.

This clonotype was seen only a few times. DNA for the CDR3: TGTGCCAGCAGCTTAAGGGGGACTAGCGAAGAGACCCAGTACTTC. Translation gives CASSLRGTSEETQYF. This chain connects TRBV7-2 to TRBJ2-5; 10 nucleotides line up with TRBD2. The J segment lost 3 bases and the V segment lost 2 bases, leaving 3 bases of the junction unmatched. Looked up from germline, CDR1 is SGHTA and CDR2 is FQGNSA. The CDR3 length is 15 residues. The full variable domain, with the rest looked up from reference TRBV7-2 and TRBJ2-5, is GAGVSQSPSNKVTEKGKDVELRCDPISGHTALYWYRQSLGQGLEFLIYFQGNSAPDKSGLPSDRFSAERTGGSVSTLTIQRTQQEDSAVYLCASSLRGTSEETQYFGPGTRLLVL.

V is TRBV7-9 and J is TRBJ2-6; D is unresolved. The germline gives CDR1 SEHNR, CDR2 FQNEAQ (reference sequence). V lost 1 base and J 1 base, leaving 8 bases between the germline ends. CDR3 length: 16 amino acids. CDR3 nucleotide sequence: TGTGCCAGCAGCTTAGGTTTCTTTTCTGGGGCCAACGTCCTGACTTTC. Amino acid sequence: CASSLGFFSGANVLTF.

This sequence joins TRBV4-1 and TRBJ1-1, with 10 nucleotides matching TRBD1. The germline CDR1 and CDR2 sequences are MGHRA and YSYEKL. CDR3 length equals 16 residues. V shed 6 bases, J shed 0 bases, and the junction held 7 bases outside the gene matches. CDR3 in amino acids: CASRYQTGGVNTEAFF. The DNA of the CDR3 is TGCGCCAGCAGATATCAGACAGGGGGCGTGAACACTGAAGCTTTCTTT.

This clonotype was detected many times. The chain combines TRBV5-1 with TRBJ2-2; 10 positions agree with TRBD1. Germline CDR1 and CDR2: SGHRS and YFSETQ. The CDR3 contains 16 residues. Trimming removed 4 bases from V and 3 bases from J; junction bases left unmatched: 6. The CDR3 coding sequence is TGCGCCAGCAGCAATAAGGACAGGGGGGACACCGGGGAGCTGTTTTTT. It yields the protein CASSNKDRGDTGELFF.

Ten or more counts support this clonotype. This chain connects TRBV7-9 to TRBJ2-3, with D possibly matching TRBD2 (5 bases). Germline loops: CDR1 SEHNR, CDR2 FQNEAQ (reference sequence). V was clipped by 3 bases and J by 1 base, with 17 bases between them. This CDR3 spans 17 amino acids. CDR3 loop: CASSFRSDWRGTDTQYF. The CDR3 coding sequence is TGTGCCAGCAGCTTTCGGTCCGACTGGCGGGGCACAGATACGCAGTATTTT.

The CDR3 here is CASSQPYRGYTDTQYF. The CDR3 DNA reads TGTGCCAGCAGCCAACCCTACCGGGGTTACACAGATACGCAGTATTTT. This chain joins TRBV6-2 or TRBV6-3 and TRBJ2-3, with D maybe TRBD2 (5 bases). In germline, CDR1 is MNHEY, CDR2 SVGEGT. CDR3 length equals 16 residues. Trimming pared 6 bases from V and 2 bases from J, leaving 18 bases between.

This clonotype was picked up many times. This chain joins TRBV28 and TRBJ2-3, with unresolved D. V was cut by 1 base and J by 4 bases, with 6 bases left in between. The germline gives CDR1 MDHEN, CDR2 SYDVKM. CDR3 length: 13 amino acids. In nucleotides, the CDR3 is TGTGCCAGCAGTTTATTAGGAGCAGATACGCAGTATTTT. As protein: CASSLLGADTQYF.

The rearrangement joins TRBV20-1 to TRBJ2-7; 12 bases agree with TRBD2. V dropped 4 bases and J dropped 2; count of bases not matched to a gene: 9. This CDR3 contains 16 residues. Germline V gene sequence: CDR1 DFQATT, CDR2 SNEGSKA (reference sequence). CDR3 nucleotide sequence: TGCAGTGCTACCCCTTCACTAGCGGGGGGAACCTACGAGCAGTACGTC. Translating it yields CSATPSLAGGTYEQYV.

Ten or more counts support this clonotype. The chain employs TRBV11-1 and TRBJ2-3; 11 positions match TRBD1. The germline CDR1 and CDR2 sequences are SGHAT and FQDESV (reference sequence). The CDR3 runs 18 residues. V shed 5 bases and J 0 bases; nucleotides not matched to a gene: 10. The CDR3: CASSPRDRGILSTDTQYF. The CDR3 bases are TGTGCCAGCAGCCCCAGGGACAGGGGGATTCTGAGCACAGATACGCAGTATTTT.

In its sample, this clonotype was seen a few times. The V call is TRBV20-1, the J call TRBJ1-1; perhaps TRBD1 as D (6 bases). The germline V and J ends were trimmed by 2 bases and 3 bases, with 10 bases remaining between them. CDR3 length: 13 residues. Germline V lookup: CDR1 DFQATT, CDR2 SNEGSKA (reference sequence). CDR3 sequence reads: CSARTGQDTEAFF. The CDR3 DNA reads TGCAGTGCTAGAACAGGGCAGGACACTGAAGCTTTCTTT.

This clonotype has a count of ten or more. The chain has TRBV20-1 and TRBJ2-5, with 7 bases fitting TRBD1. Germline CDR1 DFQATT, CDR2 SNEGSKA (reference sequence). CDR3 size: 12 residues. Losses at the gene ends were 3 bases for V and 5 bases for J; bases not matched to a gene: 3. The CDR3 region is CSASPTGETQYF. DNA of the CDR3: TGCAGTGCTAGCCCGACAGGGGAGACCCAGTACTTC.

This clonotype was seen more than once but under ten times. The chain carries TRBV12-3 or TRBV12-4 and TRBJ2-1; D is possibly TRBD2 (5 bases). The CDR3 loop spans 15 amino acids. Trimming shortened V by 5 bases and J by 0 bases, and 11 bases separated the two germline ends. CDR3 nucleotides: TGTGCCAGCAGTATTGGACGGGGCTCCTACAATGAGCAGTTCTTC. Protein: CASSIGRGSYNEQFF.

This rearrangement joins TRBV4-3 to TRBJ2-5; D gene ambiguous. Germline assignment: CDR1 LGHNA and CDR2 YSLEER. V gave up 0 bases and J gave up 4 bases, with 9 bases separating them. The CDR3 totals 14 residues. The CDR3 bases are TGCGCCAGCAGCCAAGATCTGGGATCAGAGACCCAGTACTTC. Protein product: CASSQDLGSETQYF.

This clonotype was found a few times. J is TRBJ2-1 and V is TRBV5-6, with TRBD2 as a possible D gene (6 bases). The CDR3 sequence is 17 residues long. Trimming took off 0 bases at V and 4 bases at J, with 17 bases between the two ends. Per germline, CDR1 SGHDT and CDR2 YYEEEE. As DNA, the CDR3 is TGTGCCAGCAGCTTGGGCACGGACGGGAGCATATACAATGAGCAGTTCTTC. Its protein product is CASSLGTDGSIYNEQFF. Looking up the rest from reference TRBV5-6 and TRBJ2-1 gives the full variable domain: DAGVTQSPTHLIKTRGQQVTLRCSPKSGHDTVSWYQQALGQGPQFIFQYYEEEERQRGNFPDRFSGHQFPNYSSELNVNALLLGDSALYLCASSLGTDGSIYNEQFFGPGTRLTVL.

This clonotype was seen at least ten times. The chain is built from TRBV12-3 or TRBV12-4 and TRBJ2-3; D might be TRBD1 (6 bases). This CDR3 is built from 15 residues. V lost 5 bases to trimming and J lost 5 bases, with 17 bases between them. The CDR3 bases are TGTGCCAGCAGTCCGACAGGCGCCTTTGGAGATACGCAGTATTTT. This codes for CASSPTGAFGDTQYF.

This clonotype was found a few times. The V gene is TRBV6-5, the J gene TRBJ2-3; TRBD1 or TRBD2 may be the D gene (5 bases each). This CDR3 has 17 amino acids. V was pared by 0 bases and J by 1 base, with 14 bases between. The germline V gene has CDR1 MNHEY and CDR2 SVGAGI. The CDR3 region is CASSYSPRDPGTDTQYF. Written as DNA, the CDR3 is TGTGCCAGCAGTTACTCCCCTAGGGACCCAGGCACAGATACGCAGTATTTT.

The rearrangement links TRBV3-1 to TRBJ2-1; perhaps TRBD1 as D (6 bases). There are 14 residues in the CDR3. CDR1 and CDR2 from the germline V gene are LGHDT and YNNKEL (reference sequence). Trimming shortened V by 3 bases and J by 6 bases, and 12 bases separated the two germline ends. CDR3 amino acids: CASSHHGQPNEQFF. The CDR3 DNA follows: TGTGCCAGCAGCCACCACGGACAGCCCAATGAGCAGTTCTTC.